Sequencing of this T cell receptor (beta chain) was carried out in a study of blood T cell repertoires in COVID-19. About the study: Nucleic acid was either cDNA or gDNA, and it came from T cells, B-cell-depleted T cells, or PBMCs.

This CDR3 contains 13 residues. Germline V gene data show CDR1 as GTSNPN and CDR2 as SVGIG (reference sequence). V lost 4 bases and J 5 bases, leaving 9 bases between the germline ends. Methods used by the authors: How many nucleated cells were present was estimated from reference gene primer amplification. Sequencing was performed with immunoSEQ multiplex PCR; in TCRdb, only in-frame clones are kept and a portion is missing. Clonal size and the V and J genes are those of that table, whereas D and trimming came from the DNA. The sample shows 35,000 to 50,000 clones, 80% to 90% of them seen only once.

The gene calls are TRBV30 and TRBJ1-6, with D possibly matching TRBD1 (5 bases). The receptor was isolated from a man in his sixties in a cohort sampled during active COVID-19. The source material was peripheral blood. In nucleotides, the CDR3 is TGTGCCTGGAAAAAGGGGAATAATTCACCCCTCCACTTT. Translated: CAWKKGNNSPLHF.